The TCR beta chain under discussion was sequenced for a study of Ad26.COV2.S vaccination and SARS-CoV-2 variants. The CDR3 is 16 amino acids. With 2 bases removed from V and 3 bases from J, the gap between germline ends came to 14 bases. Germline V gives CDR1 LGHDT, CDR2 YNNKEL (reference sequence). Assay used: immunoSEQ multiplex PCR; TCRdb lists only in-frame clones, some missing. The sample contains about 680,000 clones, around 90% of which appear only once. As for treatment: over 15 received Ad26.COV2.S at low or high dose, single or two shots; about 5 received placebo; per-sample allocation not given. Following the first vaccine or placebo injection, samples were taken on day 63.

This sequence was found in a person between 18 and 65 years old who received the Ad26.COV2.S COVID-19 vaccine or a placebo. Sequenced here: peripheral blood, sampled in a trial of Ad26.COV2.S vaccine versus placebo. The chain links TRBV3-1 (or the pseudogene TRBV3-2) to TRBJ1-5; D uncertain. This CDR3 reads CASSQRYYSYNQPQHF. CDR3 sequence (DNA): TGTGCCAGCAGCCAAAGGTATTACAGTTACAATCAGCCCCAGCATTTT.